This is a list of T cell receptor beta chains from one sample in a study of PD-L1 blockade in urothelial cancer. The method was immunoSEQ multiplex PCR; TCRdb's version includes in-frame clones alone and lacks a portion of them. The table records more than 90,000 clones, around 78% of them present only once. The sequenced sample was PBMCs, obtained around atezolizumab (anti-PD-L1) treatment. The receptors here all came from a man aged 65-85 years with urothelial cancer. Each CDR3 is given with its conserved first and last residue. The D gene is left open where the match is weak. A row's size may be missing; if present it is once, few, many or a size class.

j_gene	abundance	v_gene	d_gene	CDR3aa	CDR3nt
TRBJ1-2	.	TRBV19	TRBD1	CASSMGTGGRYGYTF	TGTGCCAGTAGTATGGGGACAGGGGGTCGCTATGGCTACACCTTC
TRBJ1-1	.	TRBV9	.	CASSVQVNTEAFF	TGTGCCAGCAGCGTACAGGTGAACACTGAAGCTTTCTTT
TRBJ2-7	.	TRBV19	TRBD2	CASSTSGEEQYF	TGTGCCAGTAGTACTAGCGGGGAAGAGCAGTACTTC
TRBJ2-7	.	TRBV7-3	TRBD1	CASSLTGQGGYEQYF	TGTGCCAGCAGCTTAACGGGACAGGGGGGCTACGAGCAGTACTTC
TRBJ1-2	.	TRBV6-5	TRBD1	CASSRDRGQVGYTF	TGTGCCAGCAGTCGGGACAGGGGGCAGGTTGGCTACACCTTC
TRBJ2-2	once	TRBV9	TRBD2	CASSVNRLAGGTGIDGGELFF	TGTGCCAGCAGCGTAAATCGACTAGCGGGAGGGACCGGGATCGATGGCGGGGAGCTGTTTTTT
TRBJ2-7	.	TRBV29-1	TRBD2	CSVLLAGASYEQYF	TGCAGCGTTCTACTAGCGGGGGCATCCTACGAGCAGTACTTC
TRBJ2-3	.	TRBV10-3	TRBD1	CAISVTGGTDTQYF	TGTGCCATCAGCGTGACAGGGGGCACAGATACGCAGTATTTT
TRBJ2-7	.	TRBV4-2	.	CASSQGDGQAYEQYF	TGTGCCAGCAGCCAAGGAGATGGGCAGGCCTACGAGCAGTACTTC
TRBJ2-2	.	TRBV19	.	CASTWTAWVGGELFF	TGTGCCAGTACCTGGACAGCCTGGGTCGGCGGGGAGCTGTTTTTT
TRBJ2-1	few	TRBV9	TRBD2	CASSEETSGGLGGWNEQFF	TGTGCCAGCAGCGAGGAGACTAGCGGGGGCCTTGGGGGTTGGAATGAGCAGTTCTTC
TRBJ2-1	.	TRBV11-3	TRBD2	CASSSPGTSGIYNEQFF	TGTGCCAGCAGCTCACCCGGGACTAGCGGGATCTACAATGAGCAGTTCTTC
TRBJ2-3	few	TRBV28	TRBD2	CAILGNPSGGTDTQYF	TGTGCCATCTTGGGGAACCCTAGCGGGGGCACAGATACGCAGTATTTT
TRBJ1-1	.	TRBV5-1	.	CASSWSGDTEAFF	TGCGCCAGCAGCTGGTCGGGGGACACTGAAGCTTTCTTT
TRBJ2-3	.	TRBV15	.	CATSRSRRGDTQYF	TGTGCCACCAGCAGATCCAGAAGGGGTGATACGCAGTATTTT
TRBJ1-6	.	TRBV11-3	TRBD1	CASSSGQASPLHF	TGTGCCAGCAGCTCGGGACAGGCTTCACCCCTCCACTTT
TRBJ1-1	once	TRBV28	.	CASSSPGFAGGTEAFF	TGTGCCAGCAGTTCCCCCGGGTTTGCTGGTGGCACTGAAGCTTTCTTT
TRBJ2-3	.	TRBV6-5	.	CASSRLRSSTDTQYF	TGTGCCAGCAGCCGACTCCGTTCTAGCACAGATACGCAGTATTTT
TRBJ2-5	.	TRBV7-7	.	CASSFTGAETQYF	TGTGCTAGCAGCTTCACCGGAGCTGAGACCCAGTACTTC
TRBJ2-3	.	TRBV4-1	.	CASSPFGRGRTDTQYF	TGCGCCAGCAGCCCCTTTGGCAGGGGTAGGACAGATACGCAGTATTTT
TRBJ2-3	.	TRBV6-1	.	CASSVLVGSDTQYF	TGTGCCAGCAGTGTACTAGTGGGTTCAGATACGCAGTATTTT
TRBJ2-7	.	TRBV5-1	.	CASSFNGGEHYEQYF	TGCGCCAGCAGCTTTAATGGAGGAGAGCACTACGAGCAGTACTTC
TRBJ1-1	.	TRBV19	.	CASIPMGGVNTEAFF	TGTGCCAGTATTCCCATGGGAGGGGTGAACACTGAAGCTTTCTTT
TRBJ2-1	.	TRBV5-4	TRBD1	CASRWDREERDEQFF	TGTGCCAGCAGATGGGACAGGGAGGAGCGGGATGAGCAGTTCTTC
TRBJ1-2	.	TRBV27	.	CASRDNSPVYGYTF	TGTGCCAGTCGGGACAACAGCCCTGTCTATGGCTACACCTTC
TRBJ2-7	.	TRBV6-5	.	CASSYYSGGNYEQYF	TGTGCCAGCAGTTACTACTCTGGCGGAAACTACGAGCAGTACTTC
TRBJ2-1	.	TRBV7-6	TRBD2	CASSLLAGGTYNEQFF	TGTGCCAGCAGCCTTCTAGCGGGGGGGACCTACAATGAGCAGTTCTTC
TRBJ2-5	.	TRBV11-2	TRBD2	CASSSGLKETQYF	TGTGCCAGCAGCTCGGGACTAAAAGAGACCCAGTACTTC
TRBJ2-2	.	TRBV29-1	TRBD2	CSVALTSGGATGELFF	TGCAGCGTGGCTCTTACTAGCGGGGGGGCAACCGGGGAGCTGTTTTTT
TRBJ2-7	.	TRBV30	.	CAWSTPGVSPGYF	TGTGCCTGGAGTACCCCCGGGGTATCCCCGGGCTACTTC
TRBJ1-4	few	TRBV6-5	TRBD1	CASTTRDSGRKLFF	TGTGCCAGCACCACCCGGGACAGCGGCCGAAAACTGTTTTTT
TRBJ2-3	.	TRBV21-1	.	CASSKEGRETLAGEEEDTQYF	TGTGCCAGCAGCAAAGAGGGGAGAGAGACTTTAGCGGGAGAGGAGGAGGATACGCAGTATTTT
TRBJ2-2	.	TRBV5-6	TRBD2	CASSLAGGPGTGELFF	TGTGCCAGCAGCCTAGCGGGAGGGCCGGGTACCGGGGAGCTGTTTTTT
TRBJ1-5	many	TRBV6-5	.	CASSHHRARGPQHF	TGTGCCAGCAGCCACCACAGGGCCCGGGGGCCCCAGCATTTT
TRBJ2-2	once	TRBV28	TRBD2	CASNGAGAGELFF	TGTGCCAGCAATGGGGCGGGAGCCGGGGAGCTGTTTTTT